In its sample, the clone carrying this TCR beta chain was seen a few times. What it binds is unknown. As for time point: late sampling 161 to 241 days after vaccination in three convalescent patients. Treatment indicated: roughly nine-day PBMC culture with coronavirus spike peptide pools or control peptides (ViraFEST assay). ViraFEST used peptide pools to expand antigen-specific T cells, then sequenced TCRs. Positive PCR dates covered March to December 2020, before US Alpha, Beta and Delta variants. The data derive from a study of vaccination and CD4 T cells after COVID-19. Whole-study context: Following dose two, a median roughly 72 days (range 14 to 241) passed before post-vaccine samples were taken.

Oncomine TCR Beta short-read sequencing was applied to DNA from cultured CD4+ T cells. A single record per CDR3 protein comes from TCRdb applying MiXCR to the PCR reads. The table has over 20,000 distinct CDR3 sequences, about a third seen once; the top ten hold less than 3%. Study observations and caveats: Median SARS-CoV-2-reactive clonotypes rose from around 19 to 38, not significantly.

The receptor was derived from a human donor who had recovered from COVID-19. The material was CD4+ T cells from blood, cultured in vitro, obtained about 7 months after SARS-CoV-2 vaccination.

Here the CDR3 reads CSAPLAGGSTDTQYF. In DNA, the CDR3 is TGCAGTGCTCCACTAGCGGGGGGAAGCACAGATACGCAGTATTTT. This sequence joins TRBV20-1 and TRBJ2-3, with 12 positions matching TRBD2. V lost 5 bases and J lost 0; bases outside the gene matches: 3. CDR3 length: 15 amino acids. Per the germline V gene, CDR1 is DFQATT and CDR2 is SNEGSKA (reference sequence).